This T cell receptor beta chain stems from a study of coeliac disease. Study-level results: The authors considered this approach unsuitable for unbiased detection of gliadin-specific T cells. TRB repertoires were largely private, with most amino acid sequences found in only one sample. Of coeliac lamina propria samples, about 55% of the 18 held published gliadin-specific TRB sequences, versus 1 of 6 controls.

The CDR3 extends over 13 amino acids. Trimming removed 0 bases from V and 4 bases from J, with 6 bases in between. CDR1 and CDR2 (germline): MNHNS, SASEGT. Worth noting for this clone: Its specificity is unknown.

Profiling relied on immunoSEQ multiplex PCR, and the TCRdb table lists in-frame clones only, not all of them. This sample carries around 4,100 clones, approximately 50% of them seen once, and the ten largest clones take around 6%. This chain connects TRBV6-1 to TRBJ1-2; weak D call: TRBD1 (6 bases). The sequenced sample consisted of lymphocytes from the gut lamina propria. The TCR was taken from a man aged 65-85 years without celiac disease. The CDR3 is CASSEAGGYGYTF. In DNA, the CDR3 is TGTGCCAGCAGTGAAGCAGGGGGCTATGGCTACACCTTC.